This TCR beta chain comes out of a study of human T cells and chemical hapten exposure. Study-level background: The sensitizing agent was 2% DPC, placed on around 2 cm by around 2 cm of upper inner arm skin. Study observations and caveats: Alopecia affecting every donor means their immune response may not match healthy people's.

Indicated time point: patch test 3, about 24 weeks after DPC sensitization. Stated treatment: therapeutic diphenylcyclopropenone sensitization with weekly scalp DPC. Each patch-test visit's blood sample preceded patch application. Note on this clonotype: What it binds is unknown.

In the source study's methods: TCR counts had a median of about 94,000 per sample and spanned 23,224 to 690,600. MiXCR, run by TCRdb on the RACE reads, gives a single entry per CDR3 protein. What appears here as the V and J calls and clone size reflects TCRdb's work, not the paper's. Among over 150,000 distinct CDR3 sequences listed, roughly a quarter were seen once. The ends lost 5 bases at V and 4 bases at J; junction bases unmatched: 12. The length of the CDR3 is 18 residues. CDR1 MNHEY and CDR2 SVGEGT come from the germline V gene. This TCR was sampled from a woman aged 18-29 years with alopecia areata. Some clones in this sample may be carry-over from other donors' samples. The sample in question was whole blood, obtained in connection with sensitization to the hapten diphenylcyclopropenone (DPC). The genes are TRBV6-2 or TRBV6-3 and TRBJ1-5; 12 nucleotides agree with TRBD1. The DNA for the CDR3 is TGTGCCAGCAGTCCTTGGGGGACAGGGGGCAGAGGAAATCAGCCCCAGCATTTT. Translating gives CASSPWGTGGRGNQPQHF.